This T cell receptor beta chain appears in the sequencing data of a study of CD8+CD57+ T cells in acquired aplastic anemia. About the study: DNA recovered from sorted CD4+ and CD8+ cells had a mean of approximately 3.2 ug. Healthy donor CD4+ samples were sequenced to a depth that averaged around 9.9 million reads. Study findings and constraints: Patients and controls were not found to differ significantly in CD8+ Simpson's diversity.

Trimming took off 2 bases at V and 3 bases at J, with 7 bases between the two ends. The CDR3 sequence is 13 residues long. Germline CDR1 is MNHEY and CDR2 is SVGAGI. For this clonotype: Its antigen remains unknown.

Profiling that covered TCR beta VDJ and CDR3 relied on genomic DNA as its template. MiXCR was run by TCRdb on the reads, yielding one entry per CDR3 protein. Of about 110,000 distinct CDR3 sequences in the sample, around half are singletons; the top ten hold around a third. This receptor was identified in a human donor in good health, serving as a control. Sequenced input: sorted CD4+, CD8+, or CD8+CD57+ T cells (not recorded which) from PBMCs. This rearrangement joins TRBV6-5 to TRBJ1-1; no clear D. Here the CDR3 reads CASSYAGDTEAFF. The CDR3, as DNA: TGTGCCAGCAGTTACGCCGGGGACACTGAAGCTTTCTTT.